This TCR beta chain was retrieved from a study of blood T cell repertoires in COVID-19. Study as a whole: Specimens from acute and convalescent COVID-19 originated in the United States, Italy and Spain. In each case, the material was cDNA or gDNA derived from T cells, B-cell-depleted T cells, or PBMCs.

The CDR3 is 14 amino acids. Per the germline V gene, CDR1 is MGHDK and CDR2 is SYGVNS. V dropped 1 base and J dropped 10 bases, with 16 bases sitting between them. Authors' methods: Amplification of reference gene primers provided the estimated nucleated cell counts. Profiling relied on immunoSEQ multiplex PCR, and the TCRdb table lists in-frame clones only, not all of them. V, J and clone size are those of that table, while D and trimming were read from the DNA. The sample records about 78,000 clones, 90% being singletons. The V and J genes are TRBV25-1 and TRBJ1-1; D gene ambiguous. The receptor comes from a woman in her forties or fifties in a cohort sampled during active COVID-19. Material: peripheral blood. CDR3 DNA: TGTGCCAGCAGTGAATCCATGACTAGGGAGGTAGCTTTCTTT. Its translation is CASSESMTREVAFF.